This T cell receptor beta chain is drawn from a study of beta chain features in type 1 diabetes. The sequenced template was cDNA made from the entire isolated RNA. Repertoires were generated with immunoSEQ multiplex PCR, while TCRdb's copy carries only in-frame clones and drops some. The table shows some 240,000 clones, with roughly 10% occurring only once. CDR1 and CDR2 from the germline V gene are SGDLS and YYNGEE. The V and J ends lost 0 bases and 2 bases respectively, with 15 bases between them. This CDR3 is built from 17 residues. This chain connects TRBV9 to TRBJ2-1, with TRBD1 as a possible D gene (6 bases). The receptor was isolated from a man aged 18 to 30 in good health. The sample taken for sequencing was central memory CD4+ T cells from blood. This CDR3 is CASSVAWGTRTYNEQFF. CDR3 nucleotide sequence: TGTGCCAGCAGCGTAGCTTGGGGGACACGGACCTACAATGAGCAGTTCTTC.